These 22 T cell receptor beta chains originate from one sample sequenced in a study of T cell responses to AZD1222 COVID-19 vaccine. TCRdb's table, derived via immunoSEQ multiplex PCR, lists solely in-frame clones and lacks some. The table shows some 180,000 clones, with roughly 92% occurring only once. Source: peripheral blood, taken on day 0 of AZD1222 vaccination. All receptors derive from an adult in good health.

V usage is TRBV5-5 and J usage is TRBJ1-5; D ambiguous. The CDR3 totals 13 residues. Germline V gene lookup returns CDR1 SGHKS and CDR2 YYEKEE (reference sequence). V was clipped by 4 bases and J by 3 bases, with 8 bases between them. Here the CDR3 DNA reads TGTGCCAGCAGCGAAAATCACAATCAGCCCCAGCATTTT. Residues: CASSENHNQPQHF. Using reference TRBV5-5 and TRBJ1-5 for the parts outside the CDR3, the full variable domain is DAGVTQSPTHLIKTRGQQVTLRCSPISGHKSVSWYQQVLGQGPQFIFQYYEKEERGRGNFPDRFSARQFPNYSSELNVNALLLGDSALYLCASSENHNQPQHFGDGTRLSIL.

The rearrangement uses TRBV5-5 and TRBJ1-6, with TRBD1 matching 7 bases. Germline CDR1 SGHKS, CDR2 YYEKEE (reference sequence). CDR3 length: 15 residues. The J segment lost 4 bases and the V segment lost 3 bases, leaving 4 bases of the junction unmatched. The CDR3 reads CASSYRTGYNSPLHF. The CDR3, as DNA: TGTGCCAGCAGCTACCGGACAGGATATAATTCACCCCTCCACTTT.

This clone was seen a handful of times. The chain is built from TRBV19 and TRBJ2-7, with no clear D. CDR1 is LNHDA and CDR2 is SQIVND in the germline V gene (reference sequence). The CDR3 is made up of 17 amino acids. With 3 bases removed from V and 1 base from J, the gap between germline ends came to 19 bases. CDR3 in amino acids: CASSIRRQPLDSYEQYF. The CDR3 nucleotides read TGTGCCAGTAGTATTAGGCGACAACCCTTGGATTCCTACGAGCAGTACTTC.

The chain has TRBV5-4 and TRBJ1-6, with a weak D call TRBD1 (5 bases). The CDR3 is 18 residues long. The germline gives CDR1 SGHNT, CDR2 YYREEE (reference sequence). V was trimmed by 0 bases and J by 6 bases, leaving 19 bases between them. The CDR3 region has the DNA TGTGCCAGCAGCTTGGCCCCCTGGACTCCCGGGGGTAATTCACCCCTCCACTTT. Encoded protein: CASSLAPWTPGGNSPLHF.

The CDR3 region is CASSLVGPGSTEAFF. CDR3 nucleotides: TGCGCCAGCAGCTTGGTTGGTCCAGGGAGCACTGAAGCTTTCTTT. This chain links TRBV5-1 with TRBJ1-1; possibly TRBD1 for D (5 bases). Trimming shortened V by 0 bases and J by 4 bases, and 13 bases separated the two germline ends. Germline V gene data show CDR1 as SGHRS and CDR2 as YFSETQ. The CDR3 is 15 residues long.

The chain combines TRBV24-1 with TRBJ2-3; D unclear. V was clipped by 2 bases and J by 4 bases, with 12 bases between them. The CDR3 loop spans 15 amino acids. The V gene's germline CDR1 is KGHDR and CDR2 SFDVKD. CDR3 loop: CATSDSVQRADTQYF. In DNA form, the CDR3 reads TGTGCCACCAGTGATTCTGTTCAGCGAGCAGATACGCAGTATTTT.

The chain joins TRBV30 to TRBJ1-3, with D possibly matching TRBD1 (6 bases). CDR1 is GTSNPN, CDR2 SVGIG, per germline (reference sequence). V was clipped by 4 bases and J by 2 bases, with 6 bases between them. The CDR3 is 12 residues long. In DNA form, the CDR3 reads TGTGCCTGGAAGGGGGCTGGAAACACCATATATTTT. Protein product: CAWKGAGNTIYF.

This clone was seen a handful of times. The rearrangement uses TRBV30 and TRBJ1-6, with TRBD1 matching 9 bases. CDR1 is GTSNPN and CDR2 is SVGIG in the germline V gene (reference sequence). V was clipped by 5 bases and J by 7 bases; unmatched bases: 6. CDR3 length equals 14 residues. CDR3 coding DNA: TGTGCCTGGCGGACAGGGGTGGGGAATTCACCCCTCCACTTT. Protein: CAWRTGVGNSPLHF.

The chain uses TRBV9 and TRBJ2-2; D not resolved. Trimming left V 3 bases short and J 0 bases short, with 3 bases between. This CDR3 contains 13 residues. Germline values: CDR1 SGDLS, CDR2 YYNGEE. For the CDR3, the DNA is TGTGCCAGCAGCGCTCCGAACACCGGGGAGCTGTTTTTT. The encoded protein is CASSAPNTGELFF.

V is TRBV6-5 and J is TRBJ2-7, with 9 positions matching TRBD1. Germline trimming cut 5 bases from V and 8 bases from J; bases unmatched to any gene: 13. Germline V gene lookup returns CDR1 MNHEY and CDR2 SVGAGI. This CDR3 is 15 amino acids long. The CDR3 region is CASSLTGGGELKQYF. CDR3 DNA sequence: TGTGCCAGCAGTCTTACAGGGGGCGGGGAGTTGAAGCAGTACTTC.

CDR3 DNA sequence: TGTGCCAGCAGCCTCACAAAGGGCTCTGGAAACACCATATATTTT. Encoded protein: CASSLTKGSGNTIYF. The chain recombines TRBV3-1 (or the pseudogene TRBV3-2) with TRBJ1-3; D is unclear. The CDR3 spans 15 residues. Between the trimmed V and J ends, which lost 4 bases and 0 bases, there was a span of 10 bases. Germline V gene sequence: CDR1 LGHDT, CDR2 YNNKEL (reference sequence).

The chain uses TRBV19 and TRBJ2-3; D is ambiguous. Germline CDR1 is LNHDA and CDR2 is SQIVND (reference sequence). This CDR3 contains 15 residues. V gave up 1 base and J gave up 2 bases, with 10 bases separating them. The CDR3 DNA follows: TGTGCCAGTAGTATAGCGGGCCACACCACAGATACGCAGTATTTT. Protein sequence: CASSIAGHTTDTQYF.

This chain links TRBV29-1 with TRBJ1-1; D is possibly TRBD1 (5 bases). The CDR3 extends over 11 amino acids. CDR1 and CDR2 from the germline V gene are SQVTM and ANQGSEA. V gave up 7 bases and J gave up 10 bases, with 16 bases separating them. The CDR3: CSEGEAGRAFF. In DNA form, the CDR3 reads TGCAGCGAAGGGGAGGCCGGGAGAGCTTTCTTT. Looking up the rest from reference TRBV29-1 and TRBJ1-1 gives the full variable domain: SAVISQKPSRDICQRGTSLTIQCQVDSQVTMMFWYRQQPGQSLTLIATANQGSEATYESGFVIDKFPISRPNLTFSTLTVSNMSPEDSSIYLCSEGEAGRAFFGQGTRLTVV.

The J gene is TRBJ2-7, the V gene TRBV5-1; weak D call: TRBD2 (7 bases). The CDR3 spans 15 residues. The V gene lost 4 bases and the J gene lost 4 bases, with 18 bases spanning the gap. CDR1 and CDR2 (germline): SGHRS, YFSETQ. In nucleotides, the CDR3 is TGCGCCAGCAGCGTGGGAGGGGGGCTGTTATACGAGCAGTACTTC. Encoded protein: CASSVGGGLLYEQYF.

The rearrangement joins TRBV7-9 to TRBJ2-7, with D perhaps matching TRBD2 (6 bases). Trimming removed 4 bases at V and 4 bases at J, with 14 bases between. Per the germline V gene, CDR1 is SEHNR and CDR2 is FQNEAQ (reference sequence). CDR3 size: 14 residues. The CDR3 spells CASSSGTLWYEQYF. The CDR3 DNA reads as TGTGCCAGCAGCTCGGGGACTTTGTGGTACGAGCAGTACTTC.

The chain links TRBV9 to TRBJ2-7; D call uncertain. The germline V and J ends were trimmed by 0 bases and 3 bases, with 13 bases remaining between them. Looked up from germline, CDR1 is SGDLS and CDR2 is YYNGEE. This CDR3 is built from 15 residues. CDR3 sequence reads: CASSVGGPWGYEQYF. CDR3 bases: TGTGCCAGCAGCGTAGGAGGTCCATGGGGCTACGAGCAGTACTTC. Using reference TRBV9 and TRBJ2-7 for the parts outside the CDR3, the full variable domain is DSGVTQTPKHLITATGQRVTLRCSPRSGDLSVYWYQQSLDQGLQFLIQYYNGEERAKGNILERFSAQQFPDLHSELNLSSLELGDSALYFCASSVGGPWGYEQYFGPGTRLTVT.

The V call is TRBV2, the J call TRBJ1-1, with 9 bases lining up with TRBD1. Looked up from germline, CDR1 is SNHLY and CDR2 is FYNNEI. CDR3 length: 12 residues. V lost 4 bases to trimming and J lost 8 bases; unmatched junction nucleotides: 2. The CDR3 spells CASSGGQGEAFF. CDR3 bases: TGTGCCAGCAGTGGTGGACAGGGGGAAGCTTTCTTT.

The CDR3 coding sequence is TGTGCCAGCAGTTTGACCGGGACTTTGAGTGAGCAGTACTTC. Amino acid sequence: CASSLTGTLSEQYF. The chain combines TRBV2 with TRBJ2-7; maybe TRBD2 (6 bases). The CDR3 length is 14 residues. V was shortened by 5 bases and J by 7 bases, with 18 bases between the two germline ends. Germline values: CDR1 SNHLY, CDR2 FYNNEI.

This clone showed up just once. This sequence joins TRBV19 and TRBJ1-3; tentative D call: TRBD1 (6 bases). The CDR3 has 16 amino acids. Looked up from germline, CDR1 is LNHDA and CDR2 is SQIVND (reference sequence). V was cut by 5 bases and J by 2 bases, with 16 bases left in between. CDR3 sequence: CASSPGAWVTGNTIYF. Here the CDR3 DNA reads TGTGCCAGTAGTCCAGGGGCCTGGGTGACTGGAAACACCATATATTTT.

The chain uses TRBV27 and TRBJ1-2; the D gene is possibly TRBD1 (6 bases). The CDR3 length is 15 residues. V was clipped by 6 bases and J by 4 bases, with 18 bases between them. Germline CDR1 and CDR2: MNHEY and SMNVEV (reference sequence). CDR3 sequence: CASRSIGGAGYGYTF. CDR3 coding DNA: TGTGCCAGCAGGAGTATTGGGGGCGCGGGCTATGGCTACACCTTC.

This chain's CDR3 is CASSESLIGGETQYF. CDR3 bases: TGTGCCAGCAGTGAATCCCTAATCGGAGGAGAGACCCAGTACTTC. This sequence joins TRBV25-1 and TRBJ2-5; weak D call: TRBD2 (5 bases). CDR1 is MGHDK, CDR2 SYGVNS, per germline. The V end lost 1 base, the J end lost 4 bases, and 13 bases lay between the germline ends. This CDR3 is built from 15 residues.

This rearrangement joins TRBV4-3 to TRBJ1-6, with TRBD1 as a possible D gene (6 bases). The CDR3 runs to 15 residues. CDR1 is LGHNA, CDR2 YSLEER, per germline. The germline V and J ends were trimmed by 1 base and 8 bases, with 12 bases remaining between them. CDR3 sequence (DNA): TGCGCCAGCAGCCAAGGGTCGGGGGGCGATTCACCCCTCCACTTT. This codes for CASSQGSGGDSPLHF.